The sequence of this TCR beta chain was determined in a study of vaccination effects on CD4 cells after COVID-19. Using viral peptide pools, the ViraFEST assay grew out antigen-specific CD4+ T cells prior to sequencing. Culture proceeded for 10 days, and CD4+ T cells were then isolated. Among the vaccine recipients, none had a prior SARS-CoV-2 infection, and nucleocapsid antibodies were negative. For each well, roughly 2 million PBMC were cultured with about 10 IU/ml IL-2 and roughly 10 ug/ml peptides. Generated by immunoSEQ multiplex PCR, the TCRdb table keeps only in-frame clones and is missing some. Found here are about 41,000 clones, more than 60% of them singletons; the top ten hold about 26%. As regards this clone: Its cognate antigen is unknown.

V lost 5 bases to trimming and J lost 7 bases, with 18 bases between them. This CDR3 spans 16 amino acids. Per germline, CDR1 MDHEN and CDR2 SYDVKM. Overall study results and limits: Convalescent patients were few in the study, and early post-infection timepoints were absent. The study found marked clonal contraction of infection- and vaccine-induced clones late after vaccination.

The source is a human donor who received a COVID-19 vaccine. V usage is TRBV28 and J usage is TRBJ1-6; D gene uncertain. Here the sequenced sample was CD4+ T cells from PBMCs cultured with HCoV-OC43 spike peptides, taken before COVID-19 vaccination. Subset defined: HCoV-OC43 spike overlapping peptide pool stimulation. The CDR3 nucleotides read TGTGCCAGCAGTCCCATAAGGTCCTTAAGGAATTCACCCCTCCACTTT. Protein product: CASSPIRSLRNSPLHF.